The clone carrying this T cell receptor beta chain was seen many times. The CDR3 spans 15 residues. Unmatched junction bases numbered 5, after V lost 2 bases and J lost 3 bases. TCRdb redid the calling of the 5' RACE reads with MiXCR, one entry per CDR3 protein. The sample records about 140,000 distinct CDR3 sequences, 7.5% to 9.5% being singletons. The data were taken from a study of CD8 T cells in ankylosing spondylitis. The J gene is TRBJ2-7, the V gene TRBV12-3 or TRBV12-4; 9 bases are a match to TRBD1. The sequence was collected from a male donor with ankylosing spondylitis. The sequencing input was synovial fluid, either unsorted or a sorted T cell fraction (not recorded which). The CDR3 DNA follows: TGTGCCAGCAGTTTAAAGGGACAGGGTGACTACGAGCAGTACTTC. It is translated as CASSLKGQGDYEQYF.